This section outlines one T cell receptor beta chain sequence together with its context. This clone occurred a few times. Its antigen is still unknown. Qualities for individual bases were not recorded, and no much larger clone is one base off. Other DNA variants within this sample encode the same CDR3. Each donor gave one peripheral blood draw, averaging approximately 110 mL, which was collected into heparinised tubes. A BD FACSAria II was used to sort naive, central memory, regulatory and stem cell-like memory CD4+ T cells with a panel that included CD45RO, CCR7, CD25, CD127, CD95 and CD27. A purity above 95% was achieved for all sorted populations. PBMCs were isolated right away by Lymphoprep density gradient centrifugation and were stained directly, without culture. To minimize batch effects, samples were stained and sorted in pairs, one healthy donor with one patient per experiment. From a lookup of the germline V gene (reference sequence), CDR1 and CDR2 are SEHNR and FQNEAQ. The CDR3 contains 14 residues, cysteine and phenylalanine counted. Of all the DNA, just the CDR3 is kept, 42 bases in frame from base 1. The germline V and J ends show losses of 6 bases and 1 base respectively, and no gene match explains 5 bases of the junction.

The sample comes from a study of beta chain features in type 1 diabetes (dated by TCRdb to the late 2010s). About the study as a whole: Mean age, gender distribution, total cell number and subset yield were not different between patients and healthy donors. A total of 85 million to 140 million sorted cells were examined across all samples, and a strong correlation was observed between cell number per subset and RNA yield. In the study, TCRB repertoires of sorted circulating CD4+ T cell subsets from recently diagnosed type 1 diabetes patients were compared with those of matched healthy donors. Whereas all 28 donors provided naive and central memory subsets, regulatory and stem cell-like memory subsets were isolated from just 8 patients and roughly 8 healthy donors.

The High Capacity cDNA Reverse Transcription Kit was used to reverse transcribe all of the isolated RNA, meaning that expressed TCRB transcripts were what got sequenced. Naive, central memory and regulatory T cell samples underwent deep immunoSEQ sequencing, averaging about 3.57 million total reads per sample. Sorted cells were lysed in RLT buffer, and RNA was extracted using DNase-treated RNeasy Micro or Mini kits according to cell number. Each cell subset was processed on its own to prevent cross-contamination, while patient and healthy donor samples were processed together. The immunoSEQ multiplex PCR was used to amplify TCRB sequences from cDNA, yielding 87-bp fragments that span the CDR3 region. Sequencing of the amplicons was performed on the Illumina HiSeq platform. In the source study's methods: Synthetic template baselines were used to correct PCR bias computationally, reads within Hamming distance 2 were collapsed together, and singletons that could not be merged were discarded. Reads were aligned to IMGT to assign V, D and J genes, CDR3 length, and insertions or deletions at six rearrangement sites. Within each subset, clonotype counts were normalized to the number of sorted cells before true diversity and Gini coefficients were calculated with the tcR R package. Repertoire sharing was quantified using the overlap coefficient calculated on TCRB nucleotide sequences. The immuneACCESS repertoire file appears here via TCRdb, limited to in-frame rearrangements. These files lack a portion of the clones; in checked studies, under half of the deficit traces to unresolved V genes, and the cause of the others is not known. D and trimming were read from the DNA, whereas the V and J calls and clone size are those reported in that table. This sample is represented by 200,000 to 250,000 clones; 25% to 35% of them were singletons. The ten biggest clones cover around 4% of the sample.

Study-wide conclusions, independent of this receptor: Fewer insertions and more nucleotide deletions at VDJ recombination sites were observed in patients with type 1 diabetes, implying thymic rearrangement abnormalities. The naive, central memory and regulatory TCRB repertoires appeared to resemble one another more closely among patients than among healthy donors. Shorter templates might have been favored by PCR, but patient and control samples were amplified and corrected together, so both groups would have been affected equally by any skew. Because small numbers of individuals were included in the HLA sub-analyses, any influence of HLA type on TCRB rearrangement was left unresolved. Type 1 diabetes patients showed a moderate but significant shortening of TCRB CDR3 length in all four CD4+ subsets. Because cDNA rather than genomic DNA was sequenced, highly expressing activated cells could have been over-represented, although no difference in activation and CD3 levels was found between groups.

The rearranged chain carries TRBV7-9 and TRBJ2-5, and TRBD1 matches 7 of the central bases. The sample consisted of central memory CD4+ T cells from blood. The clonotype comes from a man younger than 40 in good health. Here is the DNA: TGTGCCAGCAGTCCTGACAGGGCCCAAGAGACCCAGTACTTC. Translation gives CASSPDRAQETQYF.